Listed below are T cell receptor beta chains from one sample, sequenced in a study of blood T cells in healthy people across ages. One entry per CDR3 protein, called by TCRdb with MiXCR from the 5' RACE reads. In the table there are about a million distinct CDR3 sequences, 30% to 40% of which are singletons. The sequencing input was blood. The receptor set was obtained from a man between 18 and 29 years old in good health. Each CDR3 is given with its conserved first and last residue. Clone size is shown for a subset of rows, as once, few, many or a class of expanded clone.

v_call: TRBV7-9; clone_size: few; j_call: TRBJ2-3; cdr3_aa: CASSPMHDTSTDTQYF
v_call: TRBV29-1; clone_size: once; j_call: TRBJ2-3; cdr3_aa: CSVEDSSGDKADTQYF
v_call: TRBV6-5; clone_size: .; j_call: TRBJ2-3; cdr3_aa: CASGDELSTDTQYF
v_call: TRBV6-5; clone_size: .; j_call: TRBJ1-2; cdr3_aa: CASRLGSANYGNTF
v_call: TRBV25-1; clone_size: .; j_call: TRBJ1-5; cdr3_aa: CASSEAGGGQPQHF
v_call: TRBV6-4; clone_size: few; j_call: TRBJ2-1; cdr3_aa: CASSDSVVNEQFF
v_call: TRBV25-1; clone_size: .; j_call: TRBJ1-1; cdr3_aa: CASSELGQRKAFF
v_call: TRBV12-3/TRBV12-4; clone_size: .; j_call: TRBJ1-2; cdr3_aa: CDSSLRRDRVYGYTF
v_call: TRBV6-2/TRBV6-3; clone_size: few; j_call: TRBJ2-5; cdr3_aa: CASSYQGQGQETQYF
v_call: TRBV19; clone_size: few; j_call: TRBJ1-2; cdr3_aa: CASSPHRDRDYGYTF
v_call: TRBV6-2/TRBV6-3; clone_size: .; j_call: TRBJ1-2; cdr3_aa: CASSYVQGSYGYTF
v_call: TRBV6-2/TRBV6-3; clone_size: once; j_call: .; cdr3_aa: CASRPHREYEQYF
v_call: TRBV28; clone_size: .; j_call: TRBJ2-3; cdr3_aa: CASSFSTSGATDTQYF
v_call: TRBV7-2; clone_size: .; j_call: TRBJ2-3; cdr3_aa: CANSFDRASPSTDTQYF
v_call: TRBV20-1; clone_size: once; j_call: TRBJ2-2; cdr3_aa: CSARDFEELFF
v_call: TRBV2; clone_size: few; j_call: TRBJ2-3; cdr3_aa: CASSPQGTADTQYF
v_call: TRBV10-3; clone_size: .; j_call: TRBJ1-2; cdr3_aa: CAISEGQGKSLGDYGYTF
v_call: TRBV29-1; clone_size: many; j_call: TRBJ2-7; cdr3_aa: CSVGQGTLPYEQYF
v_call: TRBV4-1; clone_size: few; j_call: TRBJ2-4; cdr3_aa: CASSQISLDRPQDIQYF
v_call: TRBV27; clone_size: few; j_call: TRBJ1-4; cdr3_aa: CASSPASTNEKLFF
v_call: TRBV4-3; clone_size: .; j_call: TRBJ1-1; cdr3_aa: CASSQDPGRSEAFF
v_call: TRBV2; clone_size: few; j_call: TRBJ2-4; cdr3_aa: CASYEGSGLLSKNIQYF
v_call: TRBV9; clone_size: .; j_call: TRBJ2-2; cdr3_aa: CASSVGKGTNTGELFF
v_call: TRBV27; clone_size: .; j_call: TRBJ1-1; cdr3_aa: CASSLTRWESTEAFF
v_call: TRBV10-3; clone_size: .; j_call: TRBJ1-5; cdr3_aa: CAISEGFFNQPQHF
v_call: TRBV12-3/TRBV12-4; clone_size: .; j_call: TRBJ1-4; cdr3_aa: CASSFRTGGEKLFF
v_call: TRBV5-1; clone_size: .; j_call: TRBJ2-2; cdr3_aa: CASSLANVGEPTGELFF
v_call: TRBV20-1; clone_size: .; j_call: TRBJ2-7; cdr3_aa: CSAEPGQSYEQYF
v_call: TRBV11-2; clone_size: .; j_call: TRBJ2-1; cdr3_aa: CASSLGFSSYNEQFF
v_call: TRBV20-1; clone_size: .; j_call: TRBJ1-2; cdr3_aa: CSARDMRNYGYTF
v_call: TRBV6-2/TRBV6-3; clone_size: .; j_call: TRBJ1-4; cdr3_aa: CASSKGHTYEKLFF
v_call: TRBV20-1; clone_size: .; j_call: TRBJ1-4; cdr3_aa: CSARNRDLTNEKLFF
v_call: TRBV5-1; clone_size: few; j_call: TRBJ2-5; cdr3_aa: CASSQLDGETQYF
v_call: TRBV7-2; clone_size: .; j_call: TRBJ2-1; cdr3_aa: CAGSLLLNEQFF
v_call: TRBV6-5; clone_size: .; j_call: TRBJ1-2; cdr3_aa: CASSSHPSGQYYGYTF
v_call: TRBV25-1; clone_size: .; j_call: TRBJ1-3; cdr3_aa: CASGRFSGNTIYF
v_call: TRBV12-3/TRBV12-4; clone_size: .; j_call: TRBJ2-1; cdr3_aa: CASGDRETYNEQFF
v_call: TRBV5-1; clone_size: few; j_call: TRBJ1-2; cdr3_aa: CASSGAPNYGYTF
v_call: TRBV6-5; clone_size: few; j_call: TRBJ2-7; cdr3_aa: CASSYRTGNSYEQYF
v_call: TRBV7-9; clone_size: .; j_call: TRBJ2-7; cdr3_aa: CASSFWARDHNEQYF
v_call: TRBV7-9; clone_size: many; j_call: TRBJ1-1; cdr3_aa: CASSLGDSEAFF
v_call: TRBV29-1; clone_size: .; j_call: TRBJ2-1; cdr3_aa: CSVATRLHTEQFF
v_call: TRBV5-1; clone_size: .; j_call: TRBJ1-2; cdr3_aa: CASSPEEGANGYTF
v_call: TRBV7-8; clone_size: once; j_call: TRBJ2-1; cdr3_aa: CASSWGYGFLDEQFF
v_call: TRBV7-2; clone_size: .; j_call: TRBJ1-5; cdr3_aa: CASSSQFRNQPQHF
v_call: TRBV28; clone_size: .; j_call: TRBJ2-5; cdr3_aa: CASSFGQGFETQYF
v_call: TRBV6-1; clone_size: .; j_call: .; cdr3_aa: CASSEALGEQYF
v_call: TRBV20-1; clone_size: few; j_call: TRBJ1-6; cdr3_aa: CSAYRQGRILGSPLHF
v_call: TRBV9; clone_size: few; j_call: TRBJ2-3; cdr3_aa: CASSPNPSGGTADTQYF